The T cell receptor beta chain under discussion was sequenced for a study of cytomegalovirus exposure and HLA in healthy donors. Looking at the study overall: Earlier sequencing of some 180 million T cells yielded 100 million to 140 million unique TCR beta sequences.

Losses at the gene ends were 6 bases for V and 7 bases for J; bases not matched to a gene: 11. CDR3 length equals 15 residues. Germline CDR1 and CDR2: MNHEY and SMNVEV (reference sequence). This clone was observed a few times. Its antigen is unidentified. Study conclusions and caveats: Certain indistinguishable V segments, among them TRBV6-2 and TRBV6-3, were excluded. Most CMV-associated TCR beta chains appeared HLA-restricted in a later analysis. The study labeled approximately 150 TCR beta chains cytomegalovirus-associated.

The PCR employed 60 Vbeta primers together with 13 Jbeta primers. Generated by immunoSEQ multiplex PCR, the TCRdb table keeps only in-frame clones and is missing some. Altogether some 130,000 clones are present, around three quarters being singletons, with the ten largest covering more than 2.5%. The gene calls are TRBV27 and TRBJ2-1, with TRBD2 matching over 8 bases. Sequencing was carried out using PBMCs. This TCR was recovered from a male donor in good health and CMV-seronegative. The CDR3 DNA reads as TGTGCCAGCAGCCCCCTTAGCGGGATGATGAATGAGCAGTTCTTC. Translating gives CASSPLSGMMNEQFF.